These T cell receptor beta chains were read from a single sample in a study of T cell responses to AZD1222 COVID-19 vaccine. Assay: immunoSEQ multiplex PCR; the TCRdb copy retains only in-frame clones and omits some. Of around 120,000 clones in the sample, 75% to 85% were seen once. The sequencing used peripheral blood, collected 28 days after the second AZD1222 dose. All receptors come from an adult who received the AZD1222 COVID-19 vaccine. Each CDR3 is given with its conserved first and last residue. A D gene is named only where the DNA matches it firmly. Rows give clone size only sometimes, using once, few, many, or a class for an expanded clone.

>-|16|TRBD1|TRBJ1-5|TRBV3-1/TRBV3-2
TGTGCCAGCAGCCATGGGACAGGGAGGAGAATTCAGCCCCAGCATTTT
CASSHGTGRRIQPQHF
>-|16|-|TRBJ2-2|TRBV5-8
TGTGCCAGCAGCTTGGAACGGTCAACGAACACCGGGGAGCTGTTTTTT
CASSLERSTNTGELFF
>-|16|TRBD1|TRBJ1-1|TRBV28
TGTGCCAGCAGCCCACCTGGACAGGGTTCAAACGCTGAAGCTTTCTTT
CASSPPGQGSNAEAFF
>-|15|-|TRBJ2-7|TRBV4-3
TGCGCCAGCAGCCAAAGGGTGGGGGGCTCCTACGAGCAGTACTTC
CASSQRVGGSYEQYF
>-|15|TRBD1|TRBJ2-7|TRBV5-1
TGCGCCAGCAGCCTTAGGGGACAGGGGGCCTACGAGCAGTACTTC
CASSLRGQGAYEQYF
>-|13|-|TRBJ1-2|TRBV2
TGTGCCAGCAGTGAAGGGAATACCTATGGCTACACCTTC
CASSEGNTYGYTF
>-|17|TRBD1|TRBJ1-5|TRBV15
TGTGCCACCAGCAGAGGGGGAACAGGGGGCGAGTTTCAGCCCCAGCATTTT
CATSRGGTGGEFQPQHF
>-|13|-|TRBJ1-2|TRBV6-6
TGTGCCAGCAGTTACTCCCGGGGCGAAGGCTACACCTTC
CASSYSRGEGYTF
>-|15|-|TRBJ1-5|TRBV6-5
TGTGCCAGCAGTCCAACAGGGAGGGGTTATCAGCCCCAGCATTTT
CASSPTGRGYQPQHF
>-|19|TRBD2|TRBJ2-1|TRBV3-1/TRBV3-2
TGTGCCAGCAGCCAAAGCACCCGCCTAGCGGGGGGGCGGTACAATGAGCAGTTCTTC
CASSQSTRLAGGRYNEQFF
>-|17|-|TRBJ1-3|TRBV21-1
TGTGCCAGCAGCAAAGACAGGAAAGCTGTCTCTGGAAACACCATATATTTT
CASSKDRKAVSGNTIYF
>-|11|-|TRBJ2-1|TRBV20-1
TGCAGGGGGGCTTCTAACAATGAGCAGTTCTTC
CRGASNNEQFF
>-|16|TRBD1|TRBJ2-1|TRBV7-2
TGTGCCAGCAGCTTAGCGCAGGGACAGGGATTCAATGAGCAGTTCTTC
CASSLAQGQGFNEQFF
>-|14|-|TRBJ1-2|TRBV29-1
TGCAGCGGGATTGTAGAGCAATTTAACTATGGCTACACCTTC
CSGIVEQFNYGYTF
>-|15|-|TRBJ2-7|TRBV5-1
TGCGCCAGCAGCATAGATGGCGGGGCCGCCTACGAGCAGTACTTC
CASSIDGGAAYEQYF
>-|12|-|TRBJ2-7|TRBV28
TGTGCCAGCAGTCCACCCCGCTACGAGCAGTACTTC
CASSPPRYEQYF
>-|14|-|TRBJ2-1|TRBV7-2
TGTGCCAGCAGCTTAGCGGGGGGCAGTCCTGAGCAGTTCTTC
CASSLAGGSPEQFF
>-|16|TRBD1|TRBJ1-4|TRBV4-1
TGCGCCAGCAGCCAAGATCGGAGGGCAGGGGGCGTAAAACTGTTTTTT
CASSQDRRAGGVKLFF
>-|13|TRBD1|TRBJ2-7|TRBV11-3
TGTGCCAGCAGCAGGACAGGGGCATACGAGCAGTACTTC
CASSRTGAYEQYF
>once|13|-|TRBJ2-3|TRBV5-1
TGCGCCAGCAGCTCTAGCCCCACAGATACGCAGTATTTT
CASSSSPTDTQYF
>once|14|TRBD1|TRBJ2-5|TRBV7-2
TGTGCCAGCAGCTCCGACAGGGGGCAGGAGACCCAGTACTTC
CASSSDRGQETQYF
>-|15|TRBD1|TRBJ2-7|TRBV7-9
TGTGCCAGCAGTTCAACCGGGACAGGGAAGTACGAGCAGTACTTC
CASSSTGTGKYEQYF
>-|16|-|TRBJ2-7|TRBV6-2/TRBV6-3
TGTGCCAGCAGTTACTGGTGGGCGAGGAGGGACTACGAGCAGTACTTC
CASSYWWARRDYEQYF
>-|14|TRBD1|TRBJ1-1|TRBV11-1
TGTGCCAGCAGCACCCCGACAGGGGAGACTGAAGCTTTCTTT
CASSTPTGETEAFF
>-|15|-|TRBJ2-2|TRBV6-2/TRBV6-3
TGTGCCAGCAGTTACGTGACTAAGAACACCGGGGAGCTGTTTTTT
CASSYVTKNTGELFF
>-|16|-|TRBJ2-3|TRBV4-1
TGCGCCAGCAGCCAAGCCCCGTATACCGACCGCGATACGCAGTATTTT
CASSQAPYTDRDTQYF
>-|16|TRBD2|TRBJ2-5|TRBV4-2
TGTGCCAGCAGCCAAGATATAGCGGGGGAAAAAGAGACCCAGTACTTC
CASSQDIAGEKETQYF
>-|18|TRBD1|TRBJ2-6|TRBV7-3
TGTGCCAGCTTACTCGGAGGCAGGGGGCTAACTGGGGCCAACGTCCTGACTTTC
CASLLGGRGLTGANVLTF
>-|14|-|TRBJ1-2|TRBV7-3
TGTGCCAGCAGCCCCCAGGGAGGGATGCATGGCTACACCTTC
CASSPQGGMHGYTF
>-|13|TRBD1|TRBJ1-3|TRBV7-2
TGTGCCAGCAGCCACTCCTCCGGGACAGGGGAGTATTTT
CASSHSSGTGEYF
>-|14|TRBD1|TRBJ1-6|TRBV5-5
TGTGCCAGCAGCCTACAGGGGTTGGATTCACCCCTCCACTTT
CASSLQGLDSPLHF
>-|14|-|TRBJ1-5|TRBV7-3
TGTGCCAGCAGCCTCGGGGAGAGCCACAGGCCCCAGCATTTT
CASSLGESHRPQHF
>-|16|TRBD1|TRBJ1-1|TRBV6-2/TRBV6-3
TGTGCCAGCAGTACGTACAGGGGGCTGGGGAACACTGAAGCTTTCTTT
CASSTYRGLGNTEAFF
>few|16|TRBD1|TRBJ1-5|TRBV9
TGTGCCAGCAGCGACGGGACAGGGGAAAGCAATCAGCCCCAGCATTTT
CASSDGTGESNQPQHF
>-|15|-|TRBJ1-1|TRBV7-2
TGTGCCAGCAGCCAAACAGGGCTAGGGAACACTGAAGCTTTCTTT
CASSQTGLGNTEAFF
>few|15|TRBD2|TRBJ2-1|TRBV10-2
TGCGCCAGCCAGGGAGGGGCTAACTACTACAATGAGCAGTTCTTC
CASQGGANYYNEQFF
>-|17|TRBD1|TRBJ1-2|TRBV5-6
TGTGCCAGCAGCTCACTCAGGACAGGGGCTTCCGCCGGAGGCTACACCTTC
CASSSLRTGASAGGYTF
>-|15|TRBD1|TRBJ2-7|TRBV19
TGTGCCAGTTCAACTTTGGACAGGAAAGTCTACGAGCAGTACTTC
CASSTLDRKVYEQYF
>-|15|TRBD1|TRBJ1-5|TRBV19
TGTGCCAGTAGTATTGGACAGGCGAGGGGTCAGCCCCAGCATTTT
CASSIGQARGQPQHF
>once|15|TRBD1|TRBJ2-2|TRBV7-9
TGTGCCAGCAGCTGGACAGGAGGAAACACCGGGGAGCTGTTTTTT
CASSWTGGNTGELFF
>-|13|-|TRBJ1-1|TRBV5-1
TGCGCCAGCAGCTTGTCGGCCGACACTGAAGCTTTCTTT
CASSLSADTEAFF
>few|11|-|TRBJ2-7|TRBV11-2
TGTGCCAGCAGCTTAGTCCGCCCGACGTACTTC
CASSLVRPTYF
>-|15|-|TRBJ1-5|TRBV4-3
TGCGCCAGCAGCCAAGATTTAGGGAGGAATCAGCCCCAGCATTTT
CASSQDLGRNQPQHF
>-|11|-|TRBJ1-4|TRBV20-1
TGCAGTGCCCCTAATTATTATAAACTGTTTTTT
CSAPNYYKLFF
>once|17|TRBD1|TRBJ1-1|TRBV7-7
TGTGCTAGCAGCTTAGCCGGGGACAGGGGTTGGCATACTGAAGCTTTCTTT
CASSLAGDRGWHTEAFF
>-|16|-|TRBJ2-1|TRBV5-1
TGCGCCAGCAGCTTGGCCGAGGGGGGTTCCTACAATGAGCAGTTCTTC
CASSLAEGGSYNEQFF
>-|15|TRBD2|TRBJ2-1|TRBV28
TGTGCCAGCAATCGTTTAGCGGGGCCACCCCATGAGCAGTTCTTC
CASNRLAGPPHEQFF
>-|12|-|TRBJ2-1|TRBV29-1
TGCAGCTTCTCCCCGGGGGCGAATGAGCAGTTCTTC
CSFSPGANEQFF
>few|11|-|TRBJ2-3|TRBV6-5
TGTGCCAGCAGGCAGGGGGATACGCAGTATTTT
CASRQGDTQYF
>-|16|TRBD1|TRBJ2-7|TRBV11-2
TGTGCCAGCAGCTTAGTGGTAGGGACAGGGATGTACGAGCAGTACTTC
CASSLVVGTGMYEQYF
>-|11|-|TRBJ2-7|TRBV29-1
TGCAGCGTTGACGCCGGGAACGAGCAGTACTTC
CSVDAGNEQYF
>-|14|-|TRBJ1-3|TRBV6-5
TGTGCCATCGAGGGCCGGACGGCTGGAAACACCATATATTTT
CAIEGRTAGNTIYF
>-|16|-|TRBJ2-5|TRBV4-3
TGCGCCAGCAGCCAAGATGGGGGGTTGGGTGAGGAGACCCAGTACTTC
CASSQDGGLGEETQYF
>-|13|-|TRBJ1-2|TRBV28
TGTGCCAGCAGTTCCCAGGGGTTTAGTGGCTACACCTTC
CASSSQGFSGYTF
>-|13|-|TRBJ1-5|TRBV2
TGTGCCAGCAGTCTCAATAGCAATCAGCCCCAGCATTTT
CASSLNSNQPQHF
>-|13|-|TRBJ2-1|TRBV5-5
TGTGCCAGCAGCCGCCAACAGGGCAATGAGCAGTTCTTC
CASSRQQGNEQFF
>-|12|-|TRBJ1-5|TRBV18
TGTGCCAGCTCACGGAACAATCAGCCCCAGCATTTT
CASSRNNQPQHF